The rows below give T cell receptor beta chains drawn from one sample of a study of cytomegalovirus exposure and HLA in healthy donors. The method was immunoSEQ multiplex PCR; TCRdb's version includes in-frame clones alone and lacks a portion of them. This table holds some 200,000 clones, roughly 85% found once. Material: PBMCs. All receptors come from a young woman in good health and CMV-seronegative. The CDR3 runs from the conserved cysteine through the conserved F or W. The D gene is left open where the match is weak. Only some rows state a clone size, as once, few, many or a class for expanded clones.

CDR3aa: CASSLEPVRQGRTYEQYF
CDR3nt: TGTGCCAGCAGCTTAGAACCGGTTAGGCAGGGGCGAACGTACGAGCAGTACTTC
v_gene: TRBV7-6
abundance: .
d_gene: .
j_gene: TRBJ2-7

CDR3aa: CASSPPLAASYGYTF
CDR3nt: TGTGCCAGCTCACCACCCCTGGCAGCTAGCTATGGCTACACCTTC
v_gene: TRBV18
abundance: .
d_gene: .
j_gene: TRBJ1-2

CDR3aa: CSVEYIADPFNEQFF
CDR3nt: TGCAGCGTTGAATACATAGCGGATCCTTTCAATGAGCAGTTCTTC
v_gene: TRBV29-1
abundance: .
d_gene: .
j_gene: TRBJ2-1

CDR3aa: CASSFLAQETQYF
CDR3nt: TGTGCCAGCAGTTTTCTGGCCCAAGAGACCCAGTACTTC
v_gene: TRBV27
abundance: .
d_gene: .
j_gene: TRBJ2-5

CDR3aa: CASSLTGESTDTQYF
CDR3nt: TGCGCCAGCAGCTTAACAGGGGAGAGCACAGATACGCAGTATTTT
v_gene: TRBV5-1
abundance: few
d_gene: TRBD1
j_gene: TRBJ2-3

CDR3aa: CAALSGERYNEQFF
CDR3nt: TGTGCCGCCCTCTCGGGGGAGCGCTACAATGAGCAGTTCTTC
v_gene: TRBV5-8
abundance: .
d_gene: .
j_gene: TRBJ2-1

CDR3aa: CASKPSGQFYSGANVLTF
CDR3nt: TGTGCCAGCAAGCCCTCGGGACAGTTCTACTCTGGGGCCAACGTCCTGACTTTC
v_gene: TRBV12-1
abundance: once
d_gene: .
j_gene: TRBJ2-6

CDR3aa: CASSLGPGFAEQFF
CDR3nt: TGTGCCAGCAGCTTAGGGCCAGGGTTTGCTGAGCAGTTCTTC
v_gene: TRBV7-2
abundance: .
d_gene: .
j_gene: TRBJ2-1

CDR3aa: CASSQDLTGTQYF
CDR3nt: TGTGCCAGCAGCCAAGATCTGACAGGGACCCAGTACTTC
v_gene: TRBV14
abundance: .
d_gene: .
j_gene: TRBJ2-5

CDR3aa: CASSSSRAGGKETQYF
CDR3nt: TGTGCCAGCAGTTCGAGCCGAGCGGGAGGGAAAGAGACCCAGTACTTC
v_gene: TRBV27
abundance: .
d_gene: TRBD2
j_gene: TRBJ2-5

CDR3aa: CASSLRLTDEAFF
CDR3nt: TGTGCCAGCAGCTTGCGCCTGACAGATGAAGCTTTCTTT
v_gene: TRBV5-4
abundance: few
d_gene: .
j_gene: TRBJ1-1